This TCR beta chain was recorded in a study of blood T cell repertoires in COVID-19. Study summary: Samples taken during acute and convalescent COVID-19 were collected in the United States, Italy and Spain. PBMCs, B-cell-depleted T cells, or T cells were the source of the cDNA or gDNA that made up the material.

Germline CDR1 and CDR2: SGHRS and YFSETQ. CDR3 length equals 14 residues. V dropped 7 bases and J dropped 2 bases, with 14 bases sitting between them. In the original analysis: The assay estimated nucleated cells by amplifying reference gene primers. TCRdb keeps only in-frame clones here, not all; method: immunoSEQ multiplex PCR. The DNA gave D and trimming, while V, J and clone size come from that table. In the table there are 95,000 to 150,000 clones, around 80% of which are singletons. The chain employs TRBV5-1 and TRBJ2-3; TRBD1 is a possible D gene (6 bases). Sequencing used peripheral blood. This TCR derives from a man older than 75 with active or convalescent COVID-19. In DNA, the CDR3 is TGCGCCAGCCGCCGAGGGGGACCCACAGATACGCAGTATTTT. Residues: CASRRGGPTDTQYF. Full variable domain (outside the CDR3, taken from reference TRBV5-1 and TRBJ2-3): KAGVTQTPRYLIKTRGQQVTLSCSPISGHRSVSWYQQTPGQGLQFLFEYFSETQRNKGNFPGRFSGRQFSNSRSEMNVSTLELGDSALYLCASRRGGPTDTQYFGPGTRLTVL.